These 24 T cell receptor beta chains originate from one sample sequenced in a study of blood T cells in healthy people across ages. Next came a second PCR, run for about 7 to 12 cycles, which used a sample-barcoded 5' primer along with a J-beta primer mix. TCRdb reanalysed the 5' RACE reads using MiXCR and keeps one entry per CDR3 protein. Of 580,000 or so distinct CDR3 sequences listed, around 50% are singletons. What was sequenced was blood. The origin of the receptors is an elderly man in good health.

The chain uses TRBV3-1 and TRBJ1-1, with 8 bases matching TRBD1. Losses at the gene ends were 5 bases for V and 1 base for J; bases not matched to a gene: 3. CDR1 and CDR2 (germline): LGHDT, YNNKEL (reference sequence). The CDR3 has 14 amino acids. CDR3 bases: TGTGCCAGCAGCGCCGACAGGGGGAACACTGAAGCTTTCTTT. As protein: CASSADRGNTEAFF.

The chain uses TRBV20-1 and TRBJ2-4; TRBD1 aligns across 10 bases. The end of the DNA fits TRBJ2-7 better, so the J call may be wrong. The germline CDR1 and CDR2 sequences are DFQATT and SNEGSKA (reference sequence). The CDR3 consists of 14 residues. Written as DNA, the CDR3 is TGCAGTGCTAGAGACGAGACAGGGGGCCTCGAGCAGTACTTC. Translating it yields CSARDETGGLEQYF.

This rearrangement joins TRBV28 to TRBJ1-1; 7 positions match TRBD1. The trim removed 6 bases at V and 11 bases at J, leaving 15 bases unmatched. Germline loops: CDR1 MDHEN, CDR2 SYDVKM. This CDR3 is 14 amino acids long. The CDR3 here is CASRSPGTETFAFF. As DNA, the CDR3 is TGTGCCAGCAGGTCTCCCGGGACAGAGACTTTCGCTTTCTTT.

The rearrangement uses TRBV5-1 and TRBJ2-7, with 11 nucleotides matching TRBD1. The length of the CDR3 is 15 residues. Germline V lookup: CDR1 SGHRS, CDR2 YFSETQ. V dropped 0 bases and J dropped 6; count of bases not matched to a gene: 5. The CDR3 bases are TGCGCCAGCAGCTTGGGGACAGGGGGCTTGGGCGAGCAGTACTTC. As protein: CASSLGTGGLGEQYF.

Comments on this clonotype: The conserved phenylalanine or tryptophan is not found at the CDR3 terminus, so this likely reflects a read error. The V and J genes are TRBV5-5 and TRBJ2-5; D is unclear. CDR3 length: 15 residues. Germline assignment: CDR1 SGHKS and CDR2 YYEKEE (reference sequence). V was pared by 0 bases and J by 0 bases, with 9 bases between. For the CDR3, the DNA is TGTGCCAGCAGCTTGGATCAGATGTACCAAGAGACCCAGTACTTA. Translated: CASSLDQMYQETQYL.

The CDR3 is CALQTPDRSSTDTQYF. In DNA, the CDR3 is TGTGCCCTCCAGACCCCGGACAGATCTAGCACAGATACGCAGTATTTT. This sequence joins TRBV21-1 and TRBJ2-3; TRBD1, the D gene given by the table, was not confirmed from the DNA. TRBV21-1 is assigned pseudogene status. The CDR3 loop spans 16 amino acids.

This clonotype appeared a few times. The rearrangement links TRBV7-2 to TRBJ1-6; possibly TRBD1 for D (6 bases). The CDR3 length is 14 residues. The germline CDR1 and CDR2 sequences are SGHTA and FQGNSA. Trimming removed 9 bases at V and 10 bases at J, with 19 bases between. The CDR3 region has the DNA TGTGCCAGTTCGGTGAACAGGGTCGGGTCACCCCTCCACTTT. Its protein is CASSVNRVGSPLHF.

On this clonotype: At one end the junction does not follow the germline gene, possibly because of a read error. This sequence joins TRBV7-9 and TRBJ2-6; tentatively, D is TRBD2 (5 bases). Germline lookup yields CDR1 SEHNR and CDR2 FQNEAQ (reference sequence). The CDR3 consists of 16 residues. The CDR3 sequence is CASGLIGDSGANVLTF. Written as DNA, the CDR3 is TGTGCCAGCGGCTTAATCGGGGACTCTGGGGCCAACGTCCTGACTTTC.

DNA of the CDR3: TGTGCCAGCAGCCGTCTCGGACTAGCGGGAGAGGGCGGGGAGCTGTTTTTT. This codes for CASSRLGLAGEGGELFF. The chain uses TRBV6-1 and TRBJ2-2; 13 bases agree with TRBD2. The J segment lost 7 bases and the V segment lost 6 bases, leaving 11 bases of the junction unmatched. This CDR3 region has 17 residues. Germline assignment: CDR1 MNHNS and CDR2 SASEGT.

This rearrangement joins TRBV20-1 to TRBJ2-3, with a tentative D call TRBD1 (6 bases). CDR3 size: 13 residues. V was shortened by 6 bases and J by 0 bases, with 10 bases between the two germline ends. CDR1 is DFQATT and CDR2 is SNEGSKA in the germline V gene (reference sequence). The CDR3 bases are TGCAGTGCATGGGACACCAGCACAGATACGCAGTATTTT. As protein: CSAWDTSTDTQYF.

The V gene is TRBV7-9, the J gene TRBJ1-2, with 11 positions matching TRBD1. J gave up 7 bases and V 5 bases, and 9 bases lay outside the gene matches. The CDR3 has 15 amino acids. Germline loops: CDR1 SEHNR, CDR2 FQNEAQ (reference sequence). The CDR3 loop is CASSLYGQGARGYTF. As DNA, the CDR3 is TGTGCCAGCAGCCTCTACGGACAGGGGGCGCGTGGCTACACCTTC.

This clonotype appeared a few times. The rearrangement joins TRBV7-3 to TRBJ2-5; 13 bases agree with TRBD2. The tail of the sequence fits TRBJ2-7 better, so the J call may be wrong. CDR1 and CDR2 from the germline V gene are SGHTA and FQGTGA. This CDR3 contains 15 residues. The CDR3 region is CASSQGLAGVTEQYF. The DNA of the CDR3 is TGTGCCAGCAGCCAAGGACTAGCGGGAGTTACCGAGCAGTACTTC.

This clonotype has only a few counts. The chain recombines TRBV7-2 with TRBJ2-3; 8 nucleotides line up with TRBD2. The CDR3 length is 14 residues. CDR1 and CDR2 from the germline V gene are SGHTA and FQGNSA. With 1 base clipped from V and 5 bases from J, the junction kept 2 bases outside the gene matches. The CDR3 DNA reads as TGTGCCAGCAGCTTAGTGCTAGCGGGAGATACGCAGTATTTT. Its protein product is CASSLVLAGDTQYF.

In DNA form, the CDR3 reads TGTGCCAGCAGTTACTCCCTTGGACAGGGAGGACAGCCCCAGCATTTT. Translating it yields CASSYSLGQGGQPQHF. V usage is TRBV6-2 or TRBV6-3 and J usage is TRBJ1-5, with TRBD1 identical over 8 bases. Germline V lookup: CDR1 MNHEY, CDR2 SVGEGT. The V gene end was trimmed by 0 bases and the J gene end by 7 bases; junction bases not matched to a gene: 8. This CDR3 is built from 16 residues.

As for this clonotype: Being one base from a much bigger clone, this may be a read error. The chain joins TRBV6-6 to TRBJ2-3, with 8 bases fitting TRBD1. The V gene's germline CDR1 is MNHNY and CDR2 SVGAGI (reference sequence). The CDR3 spans 15 residues. CDR3 in DNA: TGTGCCAGCAGCCACCCAGGGGGCGATGCAGATGCGCAGTATTTT. It encodes CASSHPGGDADAQYF.

This clonotype came up a few times. The V gene is TRBV7-2, the J gene TRBJ2-1, with 10 bases identical to TRBD2. In germline, CDR1 is SGHTA, CDR2 FQGNSA. V trimming: 5 bases; J trimming: 0 bases; junction bases outside the gene matches: 4. The CDR3 extends over 16 amino acids. CDR3 bases: TGTGCCAGCAGCCACCTAGCGGGGGTCTCCTACAATGAGCAGTTCTTC. Translation gives CASSHLAGVSYNEQFF.

V and J are TRBV6-2 or TRBV6-3 and TRBJ2-7, with 8 nucleotides matching TRBD1. Germline values: CDR1 MNHEY, CDR2 SVGEGT. CDR3 length: 15 residues. The V segment lost 2 bases and the J segment 5 bases; nucleotides outside the gene matches: 8. CDR3 nucleotide sequence: TGTGCCAGCAGTTACCCACCACGGACAGGGAACGAGCAGTACTTC. It encodes CASSYPPRTGNEQYF.

This clonotype appeared once. This rearrangement joins TRBV28 to TRBJ2-1; D may correspond to TRBD1 or TRBD2 (5 bases each). This CDR3 region has 14 residues. V shed 10 bases and J shed 1 base, with 14 bases lying between them. Germline-derived CDR1 and CDR2 are MDHEN and SYDVKM. CDR3: CATGWGGSYNEQFF. CDR3 DNA: TGTGCCACGGGATGGGGCGGGTCCTACAATGAGCAGTTCTTC.

The chain uses TRBV7-9 and TRBJ1-2, with 7 nucleotides matching TRBD1. Germline V gene sequence: CDR1 SEHNR, CDR2 FQNEAQ (reference sequence). The CDR3 has 14 amino acids. After removal of 3 bases from V and 4 bases from J, the junction contained 5 bases not matched to a gene. CDR3 nucleotides: TGTGCCAGCAGCTTTGAACAGGGGATCTATGGCTACACCTTC. Translating it yields CASSFEQGIYGYTF.

This clonotype was recorded once. The chain is built from TRBV5-1 and TRBJ2-6; D tentatively fits TRBD1 or TRBD2 (6 bases each). Germline V gene lookup returns CDR1 SGHRS and CDR2 YFSETQ. The CDR3 totals 16 residues. V lost 5 bases, J lost 1 base, and 13 bases lay in between. The CDR3 here is CASRRDTISGANVLTF. In nucleotides, the CDR3 is TGCGCCAGCAGGCGGGACACGATATCTGGGGCCAACGTCCTGACTTTC.

The rearrangement joins TRBV7-2 to TRBJ1-2; 8 nucleotides align to TRBD1. V lost 4 bases to trimming and J lost 6 bases; unmatched junction nucleotides: 13. The germline CDR1 and CDR2 sequences are SGHTA and FQGNSA. This CDR3 contains 16 residues. The CDR3 sequence is CASSSIAEDRDHGYTF. The CDR3 coding sequence is TGTGCCAGCAGCTCAATCGCCGAGGACAGGGACCATGGCTACACCTTC.

A single count supports this clonotype. J is TRBJ2-1 and V is TRBV20-1; D is possibly TRBD1 or TRBD2 (7 bases each). V lost 5 bases to trimming and J lost 0 bases, with 14 bases between them. The CDR3 totals 15 residues. Germline assignment: CDR1 DFQATT and CDR2 SNEGSKA (reference sequence). CDR3 residues: CSAPRGRGSYNEQFF. In DNA form, the CDR3 reads TGCAGTGCTCCCAGGGGGAGGGGCTCCTACAATGAGCAGTTCTTC.

As to this clonotype: Given a much more abundant clone one base away, this may be a read error. The J gene is TRBJ2-1, the V gene TRBV6-1; tentative D call: TRBD2 (6 bases). V gave up 6 bases and J gave up 4 bases, with 22 bases separating them. The germline V gene encodes CDR1 MNHNS and CDR2 SASEGT. CDR3 size: 17 residues. The CDR3 spells CASSNPKGLYIYNEQFF. The CDR3 DNA follows: TGTGCCAGCAGCAACCCGAAGGGACTCTATATTTACAATGAGCAGTTCTTC.

The J gene is TRBJ2-1, the V gene TRBV6-2 or TRBV6-3, with D unclear. Germline V CDR1 and CDR2: MNHEY, SVGEGT. V shed 5 bases and J shed 10 bases, with 15 bases lying between them. The CDR3 loop spans 13 amino acids. The CDR3 DNA reads TGTGCCAGCAGTACCCGCCGCCCCGTGGAGCAGTTCTTC. As protein: CASSTRRPVEQFF.